This paragraph reports one T cell receptor (beta chain). The sample is drawn from a study of T cell changes during pregnancy in multiple sclerosis. This table comes from immunoSEQ multiplex PCR, and its TCRdb copy is limited to in-frame clones, with some not included. This table holds around 110,000 clones, about 93% found once. The CDR3 consists of 15 residues. Germline loops: CDR1 LNHNV, CDR2 YYDKDF (reference sequence). V was shortened by 2 bases and J by 4 bases, with 12 bases between the two germline ends. The clonotype was recovered from a female donor with multiple sclerosis, enrolled in a pregnancy study. The sequenced sample was peripheral blood, obtained in the third trimester of pregnancy. The gene calls are TRBV15 and TRBJ1-3; weak D call: TRBD1 (6 bases). As DNA, the CDR3 is TGTGCCACCAGCAGAACAGGGTTCTCAGGAAACACCATATATTTT. It codes for CATSRTGFSGNTIYF.